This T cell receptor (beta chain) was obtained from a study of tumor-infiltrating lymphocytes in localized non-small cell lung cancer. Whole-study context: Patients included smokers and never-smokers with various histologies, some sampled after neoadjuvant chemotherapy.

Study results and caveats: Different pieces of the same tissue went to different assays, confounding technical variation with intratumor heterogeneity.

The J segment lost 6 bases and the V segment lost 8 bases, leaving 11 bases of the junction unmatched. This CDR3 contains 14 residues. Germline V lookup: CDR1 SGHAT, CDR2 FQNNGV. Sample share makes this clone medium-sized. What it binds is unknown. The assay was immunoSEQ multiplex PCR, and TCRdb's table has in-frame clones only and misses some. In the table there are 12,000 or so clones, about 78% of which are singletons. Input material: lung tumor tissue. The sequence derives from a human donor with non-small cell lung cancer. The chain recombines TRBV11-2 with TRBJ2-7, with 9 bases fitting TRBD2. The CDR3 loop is CASAPLTSGAEQYF. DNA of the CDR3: TGTGCCAGCGCCCCCCTGACTAGCGGAGCCGAGCAGTACTTC.